These 2 T cell receptor beta chains originate from one sample sequenced in a study of T cell responses to AZD1222 COVID-19 vaccine. Generated by immunoSEQ multiplex PCR, the TCRdb table keeps only in-frame clones and is missing some. The data show tens of thousands of clones, roughly 88% seen once. This material consisted of peripheral blood, taken on day 0 of AZD1222 vaccination. These receptors all stem from an adult in good health.

The chain recombines TRBV18 with TRBJ2-5, with D unclear. V was pared by 1 base and J by 4 bases, with 4 bases between. This CDR3 has 12 amino acids. The germline V gene has CDR1 KGHSH and CDR2 LQKENI. The CDR3 loop reads CASSPRLETQYF. CDR3 in DNA: TGTGCCAGCTCACCACGGTTAGAGACCCAGTACTTC.

The V call is TRBV7-2, the J call TRBJ1-5; D not resolved. This CDR3 contains 12 residues. V lost 1 base to trimming and J lost 3 bases, with 1 base between them. CDR1 is SGHTA and CDR2 is FQGNSA in the germline V gene. CDR3 region: CASSLDNQPQHF. CDR3 DNA sequence: TGTGCCAGCAGCTTAGACAATCAGCCCCAGCATTTT.